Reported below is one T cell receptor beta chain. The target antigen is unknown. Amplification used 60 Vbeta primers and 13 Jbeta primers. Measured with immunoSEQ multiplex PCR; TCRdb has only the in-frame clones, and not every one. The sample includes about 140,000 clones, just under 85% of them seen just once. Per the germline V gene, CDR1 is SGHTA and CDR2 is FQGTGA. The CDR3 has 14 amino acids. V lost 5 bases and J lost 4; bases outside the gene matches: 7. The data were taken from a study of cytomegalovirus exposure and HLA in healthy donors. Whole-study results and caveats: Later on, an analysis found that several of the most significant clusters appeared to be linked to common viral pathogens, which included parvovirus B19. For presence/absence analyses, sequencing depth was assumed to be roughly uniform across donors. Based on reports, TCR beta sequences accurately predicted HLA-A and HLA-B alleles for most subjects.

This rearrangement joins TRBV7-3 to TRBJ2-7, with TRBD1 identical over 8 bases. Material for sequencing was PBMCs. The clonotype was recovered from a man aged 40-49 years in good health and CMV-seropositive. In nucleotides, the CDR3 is TGTGCCAGCAGCCCGACAGGGGACGGGTACGAGCAGTACTTC. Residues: CASSPTGDGYEQYF.